The 32 T cell receptor beta chains reported below all come from one sample, sequenced in a study of blood T cell repertoires in COVID-19. Libraries were prepared by immunoSEQ multiplex PCR; TCRdb keeps only in-frame clonotypes and omits some of them. Of under 300,000 clones detected, 85% to 90% appear once; the ten largest clones hold over 3.5%. Sequenced: peripheral blood. The receptors derive from a woman aged 40-49 years with acute or convalescent COVID-19.

The chain carries TRBV6-1 and TRBJ1-5; the D gene is possibly TRBD1 (6 bases). CDR3 length: 16 amino acids. Germline loops: CDR1 MNHNS, CDR2 SASEGT. V was cut by 3 bases and J by 0 bases, with 12 bases left in between. In nucleotides, the CDR3 is TGTGCCAGCAGTGAGGGGGCAGGCTATAGCAATCAGCCCCAGCATTTT. Protein: CASSEGAGYSNQPQHF.

The rearrangement links TRBV9 to TRBJ1-2; D might be TRBD1 (5 bases). The CDR3 consists of 15 residues. V was shortened by 1 base and J by 0 bases, with 10 bases between the two germline ends. Germline CDR1 and CDR2: SGDLS and YYNGEE. The CDR3 DNA sequence: TGTGCCAGCAGCGTATCCTGGGGGGCTAACTATGGCTACACCTTC. Encoded protein: CASSVSWGANYGYTF.

The rearrangement uses TRBV27 and TRBJ1-2, with D possibly TRBD1 on 5 matching bases. Germline-derived CDR1 and CDR2 are MNHEY and SMNVEV (reference sequence). The V end was cut by 6 bases, the J end by 5 bases, with 13 bases between. This CDR3 is built from 13 residues. This CDR3 is CASSPGGRYGYTF. In DNA, the CDR3 is TGTGCCAGCAGCCCCGGGGGGAGATATGGCTACACCTTC.

The V call is TRBV18, the J call TRBJ1-3; 9 nucleotides match TRBD1. The CDR3 is made up of 15 amino acids. Germline V gene data show CDR1 as KGHSH and CDR2 as LQKENI. V dropped 5 bases and J dropped 4; count of bases not matched to a gene: 6. Written as DNA, the CDR3 is TGTGCCAGCTCAACAACAGGGGGCGCCGGAAACACCATATATTTT. This sequence encodes CASSTTGGAGNTIYF. The whole variable domain, filled in from reference TRBV18 and TRBJ1-3, reads NAGVMQNPRHLVRRRGQEARLRCSPMKGHSHVYWYRQLPEEGLKFMVYLQKENIIDESGMPKERFSAEFPKEGPSILRIQQVVRGDSAAYFCASSTTGGAGNTIYFGEGSWLTVV.

The chain combines TRBV27 with TRBJ1-5; 7 bases line up with TRBD1. The junction had 3 bases not matched to a gene; V was cut back by 5 bases and J by 5 bases. The CDR3 runs 13 residues. The germline V gene encodes CDR1 MNHEY and CDR2 SMNVEV (reference sequence). The CDR3 coding sequence is TGTGCCAGCAGTCAGACAGGGTATCAGCCCCAGCATTTT. Amino acids: CASSQTGYQPQHF.

The chain couples TRBV3-1 (or the pseudogene TRBV3-2) to TRBJ2-2, with TRBD1 as a possible D gene (5 bases). Trimming shortened V by 4 bases and J by 5 bases, and 17 bases separated the two germline ends. Germline V gene data show CDR1 as LGHDT and CDR2 as YNNKEL (reference sequence). CDR3 length: 16 amino acids. CDR3 DNA: TGTGCCAGCAGCCCCGTGAAAGGGGCAAGGACCGGGGAGCTGTTTTTT. Translation: CASSPVKGARTGELFF.

This chain connects TRBV6-5 to TRBJ1-2; D may be TRBD1 (5 bases). CDR1 and CDR2 (germline): MNHEY, SVGAGI. The CDR3 is 12 amino acids. V lost 7 bases and J 11 bases, leaving 17 bases between the germline ends. The CDR3 spells CASTARQGGYTF. The CDR3 DNA sequence: TGTGCCAGCACCGCTCGGCAGGGTGGGTACACCTTC.

V and J are TRBV15 and TRBJ1-4, with 7 positions matching TRBD1. J lost 6 bases, V lost 5 bases, and 9 bases had no gene match. Germline CDR1 LNHNV, CDR2 YYDKDF (reference sequence). There are 15 residues in the CDR3. For the CDR3, the DNA is TGTGCCACCAGCGCTCGGACAGGTGACGATGAAAAACTGTTTTTT. Translating it yields CATSARTGDDEKLFF. The variable domain in full, with the rest retrieved from reference TRBV15 and TRBJ1-4, is DAMVIQNPRYQVTQFGKPVTLSCSQTLNHNVMYWYQQKSSQAPKLLFHYYDKDFNNEADTPDNFQSRRPNTSFCFLDIRSPGLGDTAMYLCATSARTGDDEKLFFGSGTQLSVL.

The J gene is TRBJ1-2, the V gene TRBV4-1; no clear D gene. Trimming removed 0 bases from V and 4 bases from J, with 15 bases in between. The germline gives CDR1 MGHRA, CDR2 YSYEKL. The CDR3 has 16 amino acids. CDR3 sequence reads: CASSQDWAASSYGYTF. CDR3 nucleotide sequence: TGCGCCAGCAGCCAAGACTGGGCTGCCTCGAGCTATGGCTACACCTTC.

This clone has only one observation. The chain is built from TRBV2 and TRBJ2-1, with TRBD1 matching over 11 bases. The junction had 4 bases not matched to a gene; V was cut back by 8 bases and J by 7 bases. Germline CDR1 is SNHLY and CDR2 is FYNNEI. The CDR3 spans 13 residues. The CDR3 spells CASQGTGGNEQFF. DNA of the CDR3: TGTGCCAGCCAAGGGACAGGGGGGAATGAGCAGTTCTTC.

This rearrangement joins TRBV11-2 to TRBJ1-2; 8 nucleotides agree with TRBD1. J was trimmed by 7 bases and V by 1 base; bases with no gene match: 8. Germline V gene data show CDR1 as SGHAT and CDR2 as FQNNGV. There are 15 residues in the CDR3. CDR3 nucleotides: TGTGCCAGCAGCTTAGTGGGCAGGGGGCGAGTTGGCTACACCTTC. This codes for CASSLVGRGRVGYTF.

CDR3 coding DNA: TGTGCCTGGAGTGTAGGTCTCCCGGGAGGACAGCCCCAGCATTTT. Protein sequence: CAWSVGLPGGQPQHF. The chain has TRBV30 and TRBJ1-5; D uncertain. The germline gives CDR1 GTSNPN, CDR2 SVGIG (reference sequence). The V gene lost 0 bases and the J gene lost 7 bases, with 16 bases spanning the gap. The CDR3 covers 15 residues.

The gene calls are TRBV9 and TRBJ2-3; no clear D. Trimming took off 0 bases at V and 3 bases at J, with 5 bases between the two ends. Germline V lookup: CDR1 SGDLS, CDR2 YYNGEE. The CDR3 is 13 amino acids. CDR3: CASSVAITDTQYF. Here the CDR3 DNA reads TGTGCCAGCAGCGTAGCAATTACAGATACGCAGTATTTT.

CDR3 loop: CASSLSGGPNTEAFF. CDR3 sequence (DNA): TGTGCCAGCAGCTTATCTGGCGGCCCGAACACTGAAGCTTTCTTT. This chain connects TRBV7-9 to TRBJ1-1, with D unclear. There are 15 residues in the CDR3. Germline-derived CDR1 and CDR2 are SEHNR and FQNEAQ (reference sequence). Trimming pared 2 bases from V and 1 base from J, leaving 11 bases between.

V gene TRBV5-1 combines with J gene TRBJ2-5, with 7 bases that match TRBD2. Trimming at V came to 1 base and at J to 3 bases, leaving 6 bases not matched to a gene. The germline gives CDR1 SGHRS, CDR2 YFSETQ. The CDR3 is made up of 15 amino acids. CDR3 sequence (DNA): TGCGCCAGCAGCTTGTTTGGGACTAACGAAGAGACCCAGTACTTC. Translating gives CASSLFGTNEETQYF.

V gene TRBV3-1 (or the pseudogene TRBV3-2) combines with J gene TRBJ2-5; 11 nucleotides align to TRBD2. The CDR3 is 14 amino acids. Losses at the gene ends were 4 bases for V and 5 bases for J; bases not matched to a gene: 3. Germline CDR1 is LGHDT and CDR2 is YNNKEL (reference sequence). CDR3 DNA sequence: TGTGCCAGCAGCCCTAGCGGGGGGATGGAGACCCAGTACTTC. This sequence encodes CASSPSGGMETQYF.

The chain joins TRBV18 to TRBJ1-3, with 7 bases matching TRBD1. The CDR3 has 16 amino acids. From germline, CDR1 is KGHSH and CDR2 LQKENI. V was clipped by 1 base and J by 1 base; unmatched bases: 4. For the CDR3, the DNA is TGTGCCAGCTCACCACAGGGGGCTGCGTCTGGAAACACCATATATTTT. This codes for CASSPQGAASGNTIYF.

The J gene is TRBJ2-1, the V gene TRBV5-4; possible D gene TRBD2, 5 bases. The CDR3 loop spans 15 amino acids. Germline CDR1 SGHNT, CDR2 YYREEE (reference sequence). With 4 bases removed from V and 4 bases from J, the gap between germline ends came to 15 bases. The CDR3 DNA is TGTGCCAGCAGCCCTGCCGTCACGGGGTACAATGAGCAGTTCTTC. Amino acid sequence: CASSPAVTGYNEQFF.

The V call is TRBV2, the J call TRBJ2-2; D possibly corresponds to TRBD1 (6 bases). Germline CDR1 SNHLY, CDR2 FYNNEI. V lost 6 bases to trimming and J lost 8 bases, with 10 bases between them. CDR3 length equals 12 residues. As DNA, the CDR3 is TGTGCCAGCAGAACAGGGAAGGGGGAGCTGTTTTTT. Translating gives CASRTGKGELFF.

The chain links TRBV11-3 to TRBJ2-7; D is perhaps TRBD1 (6 bases). Per germline, CDR1 SGHNT and CDR2 YENEEA. This CDR3 contains 16 residues. V lost 5 bases, J lost 2 bases, and 19 bases lay in between. DNA for the CDR3: TGTGCCAGCAGCCAATCCCCGGGACACCCCACCTACGAGCAGTACGTC. Translated: CASSQSPGHPTYEQYV.

CDR3 sequence: CASPLTGSYTEAFF. CDR3 DNA: TGTGCCAGCCCCTTGACAGGGTCATACACTGAAGCTTTCTTT. The V call is TRBV11-3, the J call TRBJ1-1; 7 nucleotides match TRBD1. Germline V gives CDR1 SGHNT, CDR2 YENEEA. V was pared by 8 bases and J by 3 bases, with 9 bases of the junction left unmatched. The CDR3 is 14 amino acids.

This chain links TRBV5-1 with TRBJ1-6, with 9 bases matching TRBD1. The CDR3 totals 16 residues. Germline V CDR1 and CDR2: SGHRS, YFSETQ. The V and J ends lost 0 bases and 9 bases, in that order; junction bases with no gene match: 7. CDR3: CASSLAGQGIGSPLHF. CDR3 coding DNA: TGCGCCAGCAGCTTGGCCGGACAGGGGATCGGTTCACCCCTCCACTTT.

The chain is built from TRBV15 and TRBJ1-3; 9 bases match TRBD1. The CDR3 covers 15 residues. V gave up 2 bases and J gave up 2 bases; unmatched junction bases: 1. The germline CDR1 and CDR2 sequences are LNHNV and YYDKDF (reference sequence). The CDR3 loop reads CATSRTGGTGNTIYF. CDR3 coding DNA: TGTGCCACCAGCAGAACAGGGGGCACTGGAAACACCATATATTTT.

The J gene is TRBJ1-6, the V gene TRBV5-1, with TRBD1 identical over 11 bases. The CDR3 covers 17 residues. The ends lost 1 base at V and 10 bases at J; junction bases unmatched: 10. The germline CDR1 and CDR2 sequences are SGHRS and YFSETQ. CDR3 nucleotides: TGCGCCAGCAGCTTGTTCCCGCCGGGACAGGGGGAATCACCCCTCCACTTT. Its protein is CASSLFPPGQGESPLHF.

The gene calls are TRBV7-7 and TRBJ2-5; 8 bases are a match to TRBD1. After removal of 5 bases from V and 2 bases from J, the junction contained 7 bases not matched to a gene. The length of the CDR3 is 15 residues. Per the germline V gene, CDR1 is SSHAT and CDR2 is FNYEAQ (reference sequence). CDR3 DNA: TGTGCCAGCAGCCCTACCCGGACAGGGCAAGAGACCCAGTACTTC. Encoded protein: CASSPTRTGQETQYF. Complete variable domain (other parts from reference TRBV7-7 and TRBJ2-5): GAGVSQSPRYKVTKRGQDVTLRCDPISSHATLYWYQQALGQGPEFLTYFNYEAQPDKSGLPSDRFSAERPEGSISTLTIQRTEQRDSAMYRCASSPTRTGQETQYFGPGTRLLVL.

This clone was observed a single time. The genes are TRBV6-1 and TRBJ1-1; unclear D gene. The length of the CDR3 is 16 residues. V lost 3 bases and J 2 bases, leaving 16 bases between the germline ends. Germline loops: CDR1 MNHNS, CDR2 SASEGT. CDR3 in DNA: TGTGCCAGCAGTGATAGCGTGGAGGGAGCCAACACTGAAGCTTTCTTT. It is translated as CASSDSVEGANTEAFF.

The chain couples TRBV6-2 or TRBV6-3 to TRBJ2-7, with D maybe TRBD1 (5 bases). Trimming cost V 2 bases and J 3 bases, with 5 bases left between them. Germline V lookup: CDR1 MNHEY, CDR2 SVGEGT. There are 12 residues in the CDR3. In nucleotides, the CDR3 is TGTGCCAGCAGTTACGGACACTACGAGCAGTACGTC. This encodes CASSYGHYEQYV.

The V gene is TRBV7-9, the J gene TRBJ1-2, with unresolved D. Trimming pared 1 base from V and 3 bases from J, leaving 3 bases between. Germline V gene lookup returns CDR1 SEHNR and CDR2 FQNEAQ (reference sequence). This CDR3 spans 12 amino acids. CDR3 nucleotides: TGTGCCAGCAGCTTAGGAGACTATGGCTACACCTTC. This encodes CASSLGDYGYTF.

The rearrangement links TRBV5-1 to TRBJ2-3, with 8 bases identical to TRBD1. The CDR3 has 14 residues. The germline V gene encodes CDR1 SGHRS and CDR2 YFSETQ. Trimming cost V 4 bases and J 4 bases; bases outside gene matches: 5. This CDR3 is CASSRGQEPDTQYF. In nucleotides, the CDR3 is TGCGCCAGCAGCAGGGGACAGGAGCCAGATACGCAGTATTTT. Complete variable domain (other parts from reference TRBV5-1 and TRBJ2-3): KAGVTQTPRYLIKTRGQQVTLSCSPISGHRSVSWYQQTPGQGLQFLFEYFSETQRNKGNFPGRFSGRQFSNSRSEMNVSTLELGDSALYLCASSRGQEPDTQYFGPGTRLTVL.

This clone was seen a single time. The genes are TRBV27 and TRBJ2-1; 14 bases map to TRBD2. Germline CDR1 and CDR2: MNHEY and SMNVEV (reference sequence). Germline trimming cut 4 bases from V and 8 bases from J; bases unmatched to any gene: 10. The CDR3 consists of 17 residues. CDR3 nucleotides: TGTGCCAGCAGTTACGACGGACTAGCGGGGGGAATGGATGAGCAGTTCTTC. Its translation is CASSYDGLAGGMDEQFF.

J is TRBJ1-6 and V is TRBV6-4; 7 bases map to TRBD1. The CDR3 is made up of 16 amino acids. V shed 6 bases, J shed 8 bases, and the junction held 13 bases outside the gene matches. Germline V lookup: CDR1 MRHNA, CDR2 SNTAGT. CDR3 sequence (DNA): TGTGCCAGCAGGATAATAGGAGGGGACAGACATTCACCCCTCCACTTT. Translation: CASRIIGGDRHSPLHF.

The chain joins TRBV7-3 to TRBJ1-1, with TRBD1 as a possible D gene (6 bases). Germline V gives CDR1 SGHTA, CDR2 FQGTGA. The ends were cut back, 0 bases at V and 7 bases at J, with 9 bases in the middle. This CDR3 is 13 amino acids long. The chain's CDR3 is CASSLTTGSEAFF. The CDR3 DNA sequence: TGTGCCAGCAGCTTAACTACAGGGAGTGAAGCTTTCTTT.